The 9 T cell receptor beta chains below all came from one sample that was sequenced in a study of cytomegalovirus exposure and HLA in healthy donors. Primers: 60 Vbeta forward and 13 Jbeta reverse. The assay was immunoSEQ multiplex PCR, and TCRdb's table has in-frame clones only and misses some. The table shows about 110,000 clones, with about two thirds occurring only once. Sequencing input: PBMCs. These receptors came from a female donor in good health and CMV-seronegative.

V usage is TRBV5-4 and J usage is TRBJ2-5; the D gene is possibly TRBD2 (6 bases). V gave up 1 base and J gave up 4 bases, with 14 bases separating them. Germline CDR1 is SGHNT and CDR2 is YYREEE (reference sequence). There are 15 residues in the CDR3. The CDR3 DNA sequence: TGTGCCAGCAGCTTGCCCTCTTTGGGGGGAGAGACCCAGTACTTC. It is translated as CASSLPSLGGETQYF.

The V and J genes are TRBV25-1 and TRBJ2-7; 8 nucleotides align to TRBD1. The V gene's germline CDR1 is MGHDK and CDR2 SYGVNS. CDR3 size: 16 residues. V gave up 0 bases and J gave up 3 bases; unmatched junction bases: 7. The CDR3 bases are TGTGCCAGCAGTGAATATTGGGGGACAGGCCTCTACGAGCAGTACTTC. Translation gives CASSEYWGTGLYEQYF.

This chain connects TRBV30 to TRBJ2-5; 8 bases align to TRBD1. Gene TRBJ2-7 matches the end of the DNA better, so the J call may be wrong. This CDR3 contains 15 residues. Germline values: CDR1 GTSNPN, CDR2 SVGIG (reference sequence). The CDR3 DNA follows: TGTGCCTGGAGTTCCCCCTGGACAGGGAAGTACGAGCAGTACTTC. This sequence encodes CAWSSPWTGKYEQYF.

The genes are TRBV30 and TRBJ1-1, with D possibly being TRBD1 (5 bases). Germline values: CDR1 GTSNPN, CDR2 SVGIG (reference sequence). The V end lost 4 bases, the J end lost 4 bases, and 13 bases lay between the germline ends. The CDR3 extends over 13 amino acids. DNA for the CDR3: TGTGCCTGGACCGCCGGGGGGGGCACTGAAGCTTTCTTT. This codes for CAWTAGGGTEAFF.

The CDR3 spells CASTSPPGYRGNEKLFF. Here the CDR3 DNA reads TGTGCCAGCACCTCCCCCCCGGGGTACAGGGGCAATGAAAAACTGTTTTTT. The chain recombines TRBV28 with TRBJ1-4; 7 positions agree with TRBD1. The length of the CDR3 is 17 residues. V dropped 7 bases and J dropped 5; count of bases not matched to a gene: 16. Germline-derived CDR1 and CDR2 are MDHEN and SYDVKM.

In DNA form, the CDR3 reads TGTGCCAGCAGCCTCGAGGGGGCCTCTGCAACTAATGAAAAACTGTTTTTT. Amino acids: CASSLEGASATNEKLFF. The chain carries TRBV7-2 and TRBJ1-4; 7 bases match TRBD1. V dropped 5 bases and J dropped 0; count of bases not matched to a gene: 9. The germline V gene has CDR1 SGHTA and CDR2 FQGNSA. CDR3 size: 17 residues.

This clone showed up just a few times. The CDR3 DNA reads TGTGCCAGCGGCGGACTACGCGGGAGGGTCACAGATACGCAGTATTTT. This sequence encodes CASGGLRGRVTDTQYF. The J gene is TRBJ2-3, the V gene TRBV27, with 9 positions matching TRBD2. The CDR3 runs to 16 residues. Germline V CDR1 and CDR2: MNHEY, SMNVEV (reference sequence). V trimming: 8 bases; J trimming: 2 bases; junction bases outside the gene matches: 11.

This sequence joins TRBV30 and TRBJ2-1; 10 nucleotides line up with TRBD2. Trimming removed 2 bases from V and 6 bases from J; junction bases left unmatched: 7. Germline CDR1 GTSNPN, CDR2 SVGIG (reference sequence). This CDR3 has 15 residues. The CDR3 DNA is TGTGCCTGGAGTCCCACTAGCGGGATACCCAATGAGCAGTTCTTC. It codes for CAWSPTSGIPNEQFF.

The J gene is TRBJ2-7, the V gene TRBV6-1, with no clear D. This CDR3 comprises 17 residues. The V end lost 1 base, the J end lost 1 base, and 17 bases lay between the germline ends. Germline V CDR1 and CDR2: MNHNS, SASEGT. The CDR3 DNA is TGTGCCAGCAGTGAAGTGGGTAGGCGGAGCACTTCCTACGAGCAGTACTTC. Protein: CASSEVGRRSTSYEQYF.